The rows below give T cell receptor beta chains drawn from one sample of a study of identical twins. TCRdb recomputed calls from the 5' RACE reads with MiXCR, one row per CDR3 protein. Among hundreds of thousands of distinct CDR3 sequences listed, approximately 9% were seen once. The source material was memory (CD45RO+) T cells sorted from blood. Every receptor here comes from a young woman in good health. Both conserved end residues are part of each CDR3. Each record gives: V gene, J gene, clone size, D gene, CDR3 DNA, CDR3 protein. A D gene is named only where the DNA matches it firmly. The size of a clone is reported for some rows only, either as once, few or many, or as a class for expanded clones.

v_call: TRBV12-3/TRBV12-4; j_call: TRBJ2-3; clone_size: .; d_call: .; cdr3_nt: TGTGCCAGCAGTTCCGCTTCACAGGGACGGACAGATACGCAGTATTTT; cdr3_aa: CASSSASQGRTDTQYF
v_call: TRBV11-1; j_call: TRBJ2-5; clone_size: .; d_call: .; cdr3_nt: TGTGCCAGCAGCACCCGTTCTGTGGGGCAAGAGACCCAGTACTTC; cdr3_aa: CASSTRSVGQETQYF
v_call: TRBV3-1; j_call: TRBJ1-4; clone_size: few; d_call: .; cdr3_nt: TGTGCCAGCAGCCAAGTTACACGCAGGGCCCATGAAAAACTGTTTTTT; cdr3_aa: CASSQVTRRAHEKLFF
v_call: TRBV7-2; j_call: TRBJ2-3; clone_size: many; d_call: TRBD2; cdr3_nt: TGTGCCAGCAGCTTATCCGGGAGGGCCCTCGCAGATACGCAGTATTTT; cdr3_aa: CASSLSGRALADTQYF
v_call: TRBV5-1; j_call: TRBJ2-1; clone_size: few; d_call: .; cdr3_nt: TGCGCCAGCAGCTTGCCGAGCGAGAGGCCCCGGGAGGAGCAGTTCTTC; cdr3_aa: CASSLPSERPREEQFF
v_call: TRBV20-1; j_call: TRBJ1-1; clone_size: many; d_call: TRBD1; cdr3_nt: TGCAGTGCCCGGACAGGGATGAACACTGAAGCTTTCTTT; cdr3_aa: CSARTGMNTEAFF
v_call: TRBV10-3; j_call: TRBJ1-2; clone_size: many; d_call: .; cdr3_nt: TGTGCCATCAGTGGTGTGGACTATGGCTACACCTTC; cdr3_aa: CAISGVDYGYTF
v_call: TRBV20-1; j_call: TRBJ2-3; clone_size: .; d_call: .; cdr3_nt: TGCAGTGCTTATGACCGGGGCACAGATACGCAGTATTTT; cdr3_aa: CSAYDRGTDTQYF
v_call: TRBV12-3/TRBV12-4; j_call: TRBJ2-5; clone_size: .; d_call: .; cdr3_nt: TGTGCCAGCACCTTAGGGCCAGAGACCCAGTACTTC; cdr3_aa: CASTLGPETQYF
v_call: TRBV2; j_call: TRBJ2-7; clone_size: .; d_call: .; cdr3_nt: TGTGCCAGCAGTGGGGACAAATCCTACGAGCAGTACTTC; cdr3_aa: CASSGDKSYEQYF
v_call: TRBV6-6; j_call: TRBJ2-7; clone_size: .; d_call: .; cdr3_nt: TGTGCCAGCAGGAAGAGGGGTGAGCAGTACTTC; cdr3_aa: CASRKRGEQYF
v_call: TRBV3-1; j_call: TRBJ2-5; clone_size: .; d_call: TRBD2; cdr3_nt: TGTGCCAGCAGCCAAAACCTGGCGGGGGAACCGCCGCGGGAGACCCAGTACTTC; cdr3_aa: CASSQNLAGEPPRETQYF
v_call: TRBV6-1; j_call: TRBJ2-7; clone_size: few; d_call: TRBD1; cdr3_nt: TGTGCCAGCACCGGGACAGGGCTGACCTACGAGCAGTACTTC; cdr3_aa: CASTGTGLTYEQYF
v_call: TRBV19; j_call: TRBJ1-2; clone_size: .; d_call: .; cdr3_nt: TGTGCCAGTAACGGGGTCTATGGCTACACCTTC; cdr3_aa: CASNGVYGYTF
v_call: TRBV5-1; j_call: TRBJ2-1; clone_size: .; d_call: .; cdr3_nt: TGCGCCAGCAGCTTTGGTCGGTACAATGAGCAGTTCTTC; cdr3_aa: CASSFGRYNEQFF
v_call: TRBV6-5; j_call: TRBJ1-1; clone_size: many; d_call: .; cdr3_nt: TGTGCCAGCAGTTACATTAGCTCTACATTCGGGACTGAAGCTTTCTTT; cdr3_aa: CASSYISSTFGTEAFF
v_call: TRBV5-1; j_call: TRBJ2-6; clone_size: few; d_call: TRBD2; cdr3_nt: TGCGCCAGCAGCCTACGAGGGACTACTTCTGGGGCCAACGTCCTGACTTTC; cdr3_aa: CASSLRGTTSGANVLTF
v_call: TRBV7-9; j_call: TRBJ1-1; clone_size: few; d_call: .; cdr3_nt: TGTGCCAGCAGCTTAGCGTTGTCAGGGAACACTGAAGCTTTCTTT; cdr3_aa: CASSLALSGNTEAFF
v_call: TRBV5-4; j_call: TRBJ1-1; clone_size: many; d_call: TRBD1; cdr3_nt: TGTGCCAGCAGCTTGGGCAATACAGGGGCCCCGGCTTTCTTT; cdr3_aa: CASSLGNTGAPAFF
v_call: TRBV5-1; j_call: TRBJ2-1; clone_size: few; d_call: .; cdr3_nt: TGCGCCAGCAGCTTGGTGTCTAGCATGGATGAGCAGTTCTTC; cdr3_aa: CASSLVSSMDEQFF
v_call: TRBV15; j_call: TRBJ2-3; clone_size: many; d_call: .; cdr3_nt: TGTGCCACCAGCAGAGGTACTCAACAAGATACGCAGTATTTT; cdr3_aa: CATSRGTQQDTQYF
v_call: TRBV15; j_call: TRBJ2-2; clone_size: few; d_call: .; cdr3_nt: TGTGCCACCAGCCTCAGGGGGGGCCCCGGGGAGCTGTTTTTT; cdr3_aa: CATSLRGGPGELFF
v_call: TRBV12-3/TRBV12-4; j_call: TRBJ1-1; clone_size: many; d_call: .; cdr3_nt: TGTGCCAGCAGTTTGGAGGTAGCGAGCACTGAAGCTTTCTTT; cdr3_aa: CASSLEVASTEAFF
v_call: TRBV12-3/TRBV12-4; j_call: TRBJ2-7; clone_size: many; d_call: .; cdr3_nt: TGTGCCAGTTGGGTGGCCTACGAGCAGTACTTC; cdr3_aa: CASWVAYEQYF
v_call: TRBV20-1; j_call: TRBJ2-1; clone_size: many; d_call: .; cdr3_nt: TGCAGTGCTAGGGGTTGGGGGGGCCTCAATGAGCAGTTCTTC; cdr3_aa: CSARGWGGLNEQFF
v_call: TRBV9; j_call: TRBJ2-7; clone_size: few; d_call: .; cdr3_nt: TGTGCCAGCAGCCTAGAGGGAGTAGGCTCCTACGAGCAGTACTTC; cdr3_aa: CASSLEGVGSYEQYF
v_call: TRBV9; j_call: TRBJ1-5; clone_size: few; d_call: .; cdr3_nt: TGTGCCAGCAGCGTTGGTACTAGCAATCAGCCCCAGCATTTT; cdr3_aa: CASSVGTSNQPQHF
v_call: TRBV4-1; j_call: TRBJ1-6; clone_size: many; d_call: TRBD1; cdr3_nt: TGCGCCAGCAGCCAAGATCCGGGACAGAATAATTCACCCCTCCACTTT; cdr3_aa: CASSQDPGQNNSPLHF
v_call: TRBV5-1; j_call: TRBJ1-1; clone_size: few; d_call: TRBD1; cdr3_nt: TGCGCCAGCGGATTACAGGGGGCGAGCACTGAAGCTTTCTTT; cdr3_aa: CASGLQGASTEAFF
v_call: TRBV9; j_call: TRBJ2-1; clone_size: few; d_call: .; cdr3_nt: TGTGCCAGCAGCGTAGGCCACAGGCAGGGGCTAGACAATGAGCAGTTCTTC; cdr3_aa: CASSVGHRQGLDNEQFF
v_call: TRBV6-5; j_call: TRBJ2-2; clone_size: many; d_call: .; cdr3_nt: TGTGCCAGCAGTTACTATCTGTCGTATACCGGGGAGCTGTTTTTT; cdr3_aa: CASSYYLSYTGELFF
v_call: TRBV15; j_call: TRBJ1-2; clone_size: .; d_call: .; cdr3_nt: TGTGCCACCAGCAGACCAGGCCTCGACTATGGCTACACCTTC; cdr3_aa: CATSRPGLDYGYTF
v_call: TRBV20-1; j_call: TRBJ2-7; clone_size: many; d_call: .; cdr3_nt: TGCAGTGCTAGTGGTCCCGGAGTACTCTCCTACGAGCAGTACTTC; cdr3_aa: CSASGPGVLSYEQYF
v_call: TRBV5-5; j_call: TRBJ2-7; clone_size: .; d_call: .; cdr3_nt: TGTGCCATCAGCCCCGGGCAGGGGTTGGACGAGCAGTACTTC; cdr3_aa: CAISPGQGLDEQYF
v_call: TRBV7-3; j_call: TRBJ2-5; clone_size: .; d_call: .; cdr3_nt: TGTGCCAGCAGCCCACTGGGACTTCAAGAGACCCAGTACTTC; cdr3_aa: CASSPLGLQETQYF
v_call: TRBV6-2/TRBV6-3; j_call: TRBJ2-1; clone_size: .; d_call: TRBD2; cdr3_nt: TGTGCCAGCAGTTACTCGGGACTAGCGGGAGTAGGGGAGCAGTTCTTC; cdr3_aa: CASSYSGLAGVGEQFF
v_call: TRBV3-1; j_call: TRBJ2-1; clone_size: .; d_call: TRBD2; cdr3_nt: TGTGCCAGCAGCCCGCAGACTAGCGGCAATGAGCAGTTCTTC; cdr3_aa: CASSPQTSGNEQFF
v_call: TRBV20-1; j_call: TRBJ2-6; clone_size: few; d_call: .; cdr3_nt: TGCAGTGCCGGTAGCTCTGGGGCCAACGTCCTGACTTTC; cdr3_aa: CSAGSSGANVLTF
v_call: TRBV20-1; j_call: TRBJ1-6; clone_size: .; d_call: .; cdr3_nt: TGCAGTGCGAAGTCCGGGGTAGATAATTCACCCCTCCACTTT; cdr3_aa: CSAKSGVDNSPLHF
v_call: TRBV5-1; j_call: TRBJ2-3; clone_size: once; d_call: TRBD2; cdr3_nt: TGCGCCAGCGGCACCCGGACTAGCGGGAGAACAGATACGCAGTATTTT; cdr3_aa: CASGTRTSGRTDTQYF
v_call: TRBV5-1; j_call: TRBJ1-2; clone_size: few; d_call: .; cdr3_nt: TGCGCCAGCAGCTTGGAAGGGGATGGCTACACCTTC; cdr3_aa: CASSLEGDGYTF
v_call: TRBV5-1; j_call: TRBJ2-2; clone_size: few; d_call: TRBD2; cdr3_nt: TGCGCCAGCAGCTTGACGCCGGGACTATCTGGGGAGCTGTTTTTT; cdr3_aa: CASSLTPGLSGELFF
v_call: TRBV20-1; j_call: TRBJ1-6; clone_size: few; d_call: .; cdr3_nt: TGCAGTGCTAGAATCGGGACCTACTTCTATAATTCACCCCTCCACTTT; cdr3_aa: CSARIGTYFYNSPLHF
v_call: TRBV24-1; j_call: TRBJ1-5; clone_size: many; d_call: TRBD1; cdr3_nt: TGTGCCACCAGTGATTCGACAGGGCTACAGCATTTT; cdr3_aa: CATSDSTGLQHF
v_call: TRBV18; j_call: TRBJ2-7; clone_size: .; d_call: .; cdr3_nt: TGTGCCAGCTCACCTGTGGGGGCCGGAGCGGACGAGCAGTACTTC; cdr3_aa: CASSPVGAGADEQYF
v_call: TRBV11-2; j_call: TRBJ1-5; clone_size: .; d_call: .; cdr3_nt: TGTGCCAGCAGCTCGGACGGGGCCCACCGTCAGCCCCAGCATTTT; cdr3_aa: CASSSDGAHRQPQHF
v_call: TRBV6-1; j_call: TRBJ2-6; clone_size: .; d_call: TRBD1; cdr3_nt: TGTGCCAGCAAGGCTCCGCAGGGGGACCCATCTGGGGCCAACGTCCTGACTTTC; cdr3_aa: CASKAPQGDPSGANVLTF
v_call: TRBV7-9; j_call: TRBJ1-4; clone_size: few; d_call: .; cdr3_nt: TGTGCCAGCAGCTTAAGTAGCAGGGGCGTTGAAAAACTGTTTTTT; cdr3_aa: CASSLSSRGVEKLFF
v_call: TRBV20-1; j_call: TRBJ2-7; clone_size: few; d_call: .; cdr3_nt: TGCAGTGCAACGGGACTCCTTATGGGGGAATACGAGCAGTACTTC; cdr3_aa: CSATGLLMGEYEQYF
v_call: TRBV5-1; j_call: TRBJ2-2; clone_size: .; d_call: .; cdr3_nt: TGCGCCAGCAGCCTCCTGTCGACGACTAGCGGGGAGCTGTTTTTT; cdr3_aa: CASSLLSTTSGELFF
v_call: TRBV2; j_call: TRBJ1-2; clone_size: many; d_call: .; cdr3_nt: TGTGCCAGTTTCGGGCAGGGACGTGTAGGCTACACCTTC; cdr3_aa: CASFGQGRVGYTF
v_call: TRBV20-1; j_call: TRBJ2-3; clone_size: many; d_call: .; cdr3_nt: TGCAGTGCCCTGGACTTCCGCACAGATACGCAGTATTTT; cdr3_aa: CSALDFRTDTQYF
v_call: TRBV20-1; j_call: TRBJ2-3; clone_size: .; d_call: TRBD2; cdr3_nt: TGCAGTGCTAGAGCTCGCGGGAGGGCCTGGGGCACAGATACGCAGTATTTT; cdr3_aa: CSARARGRAWGTDTQYF
v_call: TRBV9; j_call: TRBJ1-2; clone_size: .; d_call: .; cdr3_nt: TGTGCCAGCAGCCCGGAAAAGTCGGGTTATGGCTACACCTTC; cdr3_aa: CASSPEKSGYGYTF
v_call: TRBV5-6; j_call: TRBJ2-7; clone_size: .; d_call: TRBD1; cdr3_nt: TGTGCCAGCAGCCCCGGGACAGGGGCTTCCGAGCAGTACTTC; cdr3_aa: CASSPGTGASEQYF